The next 28 T cell receptor beta chains were all read from a single sample in a study of shared clonotypes between healthy human individuals. Only in-frame clones appear in the TCRdb table, and some are missing; sequencing was by immunoSEQ multiplex PCR. The data contain hundreds of thousands of clones, about 90% of them singletons. Naive CD8 cells were CD45RO-negative, positively selected for CCR7, excluding terminally differentiated effector memory CD45RA+ cells. The specimen was naive CD8+ T cells sorted from blood. The receptors come from a man aged 30 to 45 in good health.

The chain recombines TRBV5-1 with TRBJ2-7, with a possible D match to TRBD1 (6 bases). Germline V gives CDR1 SGHRS, CDR2 YFSETQ. There are 14 residues in the CDR3. Trimming cost V 4 bases and J 2 bases, with 13 bases left between them. The CDR3 nucleotides read TGCGCCAGCAGCCCCCGGGACACCACCTACGAGCAGTACTTC. It yields the protein CASSPRDTTYEQYF.

The chain combines TRBV13 with TRBJ2-7; a possible D gene is TRBD1 (7 bases). Germline CDR1 PRHDT, CDR2 FYEKMQ (reference sequence). V shed 0 bases and J shed 5 bases, with 14 bases lying between them. This CDR3 has 15 residues. The CDR3 DNA is TGTGCCAGCAGCTTAGGGATGGGACAGCGGGACGAGCAGTACTTC. Translation: CASSLGMGQRDEQYF.

The V and J genes are TRBV11-3 and TRBJ2-3; D is possibly TRBD1 (6 bases). V was clipped by 5 bases and J by 5 bases, with 11 bases between them. The CDR3 length is 13 residues. Germline CDR1 reads SGHNT; CDR2 reads YENEEA. This CDR3 reads CASSVGTLDTQYF. CDR3 DNA sequence: TGTGCCAGCAGCGTCGGGACACTAGATACGCAGTATTTT.

V and J are TRBV6-5 and TRBJ2-2; D could derive from TRBD1 or TRBD2 (5 bases each). CDR3 size: 15 residues. The germline V and J ends were trimmed by 8 bases and 4 bases, with 17 bases remaining between them. Looked up from germline, CDR1 is MNHEY and CDR2 is SVGAGI. This chain's CDR3 is CASSGASGSTGELFF. Written as DNA, the CDR3 is TGTGCCAGCTCCGGGGCGAGCGGCAGCACCGGGGAGCTGTTTTTT.

This chain links TRBV7-8 with TRBJ2-5; TRBD2 agrees at 11 bases. CDR3 length: 15 residues. The V gene's germline CDR1 is SGHVS and CDR2 FQNEAQ. J lost 5 bases, V lost 5 bases, and 7 bases had no gene match. The CDR3 DNA sequence: TGTGCCAGCAGCCCCCCACTAGCGGGGGTGGAGACCCAGTACTTC. Encoded protein: CASSPPLAGVETQYF.

On this clone itself: Other DNA sequences of this sample code for an identical CDR3. The chain carries TRBV27 and TRBJ2-1; 10 bases are a match to TRBD2. This CDR3 is 15 amino acids long. V lost 6 bases to trimming and J lost 4 bases; unmatched junction nucleotides: 6. From germline, CDR1 is MNHEY and CDR2 SMNVEV (reference sequence). The CDR3 region is CASSLAGVGYNEQFF. The CDR3, as DNA: TGTGCCAGCAGCCTAGCGGGAGTGGGGTACAATGAGCAGTTCTTC.

The V and J genes are TRBV2 and TRBJ2-1, with 10 nucleotides matching TRBD2. J lost 4 bases, V lost 4 bases, and 7 bases had no gene match. This CDR3 region has 16 residues. Germline CDR1 reads SNHLY; CDR2 reads FYNNEI. The CDR3 loop is CASSASLAGAYNEQFF. The CDR3 nucleotides are TGTGCCAGCAGTGCTTCGCTAGCGGGAGCTTACAATGAGCAGTTCTTC.

The chain carries TRBV7-9 and TRBJ2-1; D possibly uses TRBD1 or TRBD2 (6 bases each). The V gene's germline CDR1 is SEHNR and CDR2 FQNEAQ (reference sequence). CDR3 length: 14 residues. V lost 7 bases and J 3 bases, leaving 13 bases between the germline ends. The CDR3 reads CASTSGGGYNEQFF. The CDR3 DNA sequence: TGTGCCAGCACCTCCGGAGGGGGCTACAATGAGCAGTTCTTC.

This chain uses TRBV9 with TRBJ1-1, with D uncertain. The CDR3 runs 15 residues. Trimming shortened V by 4 bases and J by 1 base, and 14 bases separated the two germline ends. The germline V gene has CDR1 SGDLS and CDR2 YYNGEE. CDR3 DNA: TGTGCCAGCAGCCCCACTCTTTTTAAGAACACTGAAGCTTTCTTT. Amino acids: CASSPTLFKNTEAFF. Drawing the rest from reference TRBV9 and TRBJ1-1, the complete variable domain is DSGVTQTPKHLITATGQRVTLRCSPRSGDLSVYWYQQSLDQGLQFLIQYYNGEERAKGNILERFSAQQFPDLHSELNLSSLELGDSALYFCASSPTLFKNTEAFFGQGTRLTVV.

J is TRBJ2-7 and V is TRBV6-5; D is perhaps TRBD1 (5 bases). Germline V gene sequence: CDR1 MNHEY, CDR2 SVGAGI. Trimming cost V 4 bases and J 0 bases, with 10 bases left between them. This CDR3 has 14 amino acids. As DNA, the CDR3 is TGTGCCAGCAGTTCTTTCGACAGCTCCTACGAGCAGTACTTC. This translates into CASSSFDSSYEQYF.

The chain employs TRBV5-6 and TRBJ2-7; no clear D gene. V lost 3 bases, J lost 6 bases, and 10 bases lay in between. The germline CDR1 and CDR2 sequences are SGHDT and YYEEEE. The CDR3 is made up of 12 amino acids. CDR3 DNA sequence: TGTGCCAGCAGCTCCCCCCTGGGCGAGCAGTACTTC. This codes for CASSSPLGEQYF. Full variable domain (remainder filled in from reference TRBV5-6 and TRBJ2-7): DAGVTQSPTHLIKTRGQQVTLRCSPKSGHDTVSWYQQALGQGPQFIFQYYEEEERQRGNFPDRFSGHQFPNYSSELNVNALLLGDSALYLCASSSPLGEQYFGPGTRLTVT.

Concerning this clone itself: Other DNA sequences in the same sample also yield this CDR3. The rearrangement links TRBV19 to TRBJ2-7; the match to TRBD2 covers 8 bases. V dropped 1 base and J dropped 0; count of bases not matched to a gene: 2. Germline assignment: CDR1 LNHDA and CDR2 SQIVND (reference sequence). The CDR3 is made up of 15 amino acids. CDR3 DNA sequence: TGTGCCAGTAGTATAGCGGGAGGGAGCTCCTACGAGCAGTACTTC. Translated: CASSIAGGSSYEQYF.

The chain has TRBV7-6 and TRBJ2-3, with 7 bases fitting TRBD2. The CDR3 is 19 amino acids. Germline V CDR1 and CDR2: SGHVS, FNYEAQ. V dropped 3 bases and J dropped 0; count of bases not matched to a gene: 15. CDR3 DNA: TGTGCCAGCAGCTTGGACCCAGCGGGACTCGAGGATAGCACAGATACGCAGTATTTT. Residues: CASSLDPAGLEDSTDTQYF.

The chain recombines TRBV28 with TRBJ2-7; 12 positions match TRBD2. Germline V gene data show CDR1 as MDHEN and CDR2 as SYDVKM. The V and J ends lost 6 bases and 3 bases, in that order; junction bases with no gene match: 9. The CDR3 sequence is 16 residues long. DNA for the CDR3: TGTGCCAGCAGCCCCTCACTAGCGGGAGGTCTCTACGAGCAGTACTTC. Amino acid sequence: CASSPSLAGGLYEQYF.

V is TRBV9 and J is TRBJ2-1; 11 bases line up with TRBD2. Germline CDR1 is SGDLS and CDR2 is YYNGEE. The CDR3 sequence is 15 residues long. Trimming removed 4 bases from V and 6 bases from J; junction bases left unmatched: 6. The CDR3 sequence is CASSTLAGDANEQFF. CDR3 coding DNA: TGTGCCAGCAGCACACTAGCGGGAGATGCCAATGAGCAGTTCTTC.

CDR3 sequence: CASSPREGESYNEQFF. The CDR3 nucleotides read TGTGCCAGCAGCCCCCGTGAGGGAGAATCCTACAATGAGCAGTTCTTC. The chain joins TRBV7-9 to TRBJ2-1, with a weak D call TRBD2 (5 bases). Germline V CDR1 and CDR2: SEHNR, FQNEAQ (reference sequence). V was shortened by 5 bases and J by 1 base, with 15 bases between the two germline ends. The CDR3 has 16 amino acids.

The chain couples TRBV27 to TRBJ2-5; D ambiguous. The V gene lost 5 bases and the J gene lost 1 base, with 8 bases spanning the gap. Germline values: CDR1 MNHEY, CDR2 SMNVEV (reference sequence). CDR3 length: 13 amino acids. This CDR3 is CASSPDVQETQYF. For the CDR3, the DNA is TGTGCCAGCAGTCCGGACGTCCAAGAGACCCAGTACTTC.

The J gene is TRBJ2-6, the V gene TRBV11-3; tentative D call: TRBD1 (5 bases). Trimming shortened V by 3 bases and J by 0 bases, and 12 bases separated the two germline ends. Germline CDR1 SGHNT, CDR2 YENEEA. The CDR3 is 17 residues long. CDR3 sequence reads: CASSFTQGYSGANVLTF. The CDR3 coding sequence is TGTGCCAGCAGCTTTACTCAGGGCTACTCTGGGGCCAACGTCCTGACTTTC. Using reference TRBV11-3 and TRBJ2-6 for the parts outside the CDR3, the full variable domain is EAGVVQSPRYKIIEKKQPVAFWCNPISGHNTLYWYLQNLGQGPELLIRYENEEAVDDSQLPKDRFSAERLKGVDSTLKIQPAELGDSAVYLCASSFTQGYSGANVLTFGAGSRLTVL.

This rearrangement joins TRBV7-6 to TRBJ2-7, with 7 positions matching TRBD1. The germline V gene encodes CDR1 SGHVS and CDR2 FNYEAQ. V gave up 4 bases and J gave up 0 bases; unmatched junction bases: 9. The CDR3 is 16 residues long. CDR3 region: CASSSASGQNSYEQYF. DNA of the CDR3: TGTGCCAGCAGCTCTGCTTCGGGACAGAACTCCTACGAGCAGTACTTC.

V is TRBV10-2 and J is TRBJ2-7; a possible D gene is TRBD1 (6 bases). CDR1 is WSHSY and CDR2 is SAAADI in the germline V gene. V lost 6 bases and J 3 bases, leaving 15 bases between the germline ends. The length of the CDR3 is 14 residues. CDR3 in amino acids: CASRHRDTFYEQYF. The CDR3 region has the DNA TGCGCCAGCAGGCACCGGGACACCTTCTACGAGCAGTACTTC.

The chain carries TRBV27 and TRBJ2-7; D unclear. This CDR3 comprises 16 residues. V was pared by 1 base and J by 0 bases, with 13 bases between. From germline, CDR1 is MNHEY and CDR2 SMNVEV (reference sequence). CDR3 sequence (DNA): TGTGCCAGCAGTTTATTGTTTGACTCAAGCTCCTACGAGCAGTACTTC. This translates into CASSLLFDSSSYEQYF.

This rearrangement joins TRBV29-1 to TRBJ1-1; a weak D match, TRBD1 (5 bases). Trimming removed 7 bases from V and 1 base from J, with 7 bases in between. From germline, CDR1 is SQVTM and CDR2 ANQGSEA. The length of the CDR3 is 11 residues. This CDR3 reads CSGDRNTEAFF. The CDR3, as DNA: TGCAGCGGGGACCGGAACACTGAAGCTTTCTTT.

The rearrangement links TRBV28 to TRBJ2-1; unclear D gene. The CDR3 sequence is 13 residues long. Per the germline V gene, CDR1 is MDHEN and CDR2 is SYDVKM. V lost 4 bases and J 10 bases, leaving 14 bases between the germline ends. The chain's CDR3 is CASSSINRAEQFF. The CDR3 DNA reads as TGTGCCAGCAGTTCCATTAATCGAGCGGAGCAGTTCTTC.

J is TRBJ2-7 and V is TRBV7-2, with D unresolved. Germline CDR1 SGHTA, CDR2 FQGNSA. CDR3 size: 14 residues. Deletions cut 2 bases from V and 0 bases from J, with 8 bases between. In DNA, the CDR3 is TGTGCCAGCAGCTTAATCGTTAGCTCCTACGAGCAGTACTTC. Protein product: CASSLIVSSYEQYF.

This chain connects TRBV7-9 to TRBJ1-3; D gene uncertain. There are 14 residues in the CDR3. With 3 bases removed from V and 7 bases from J, the gap between germline ends came to 13 bases. CDR1 and CDR2 from the germline V gene are SEHNR and FQNEAQ (reference sequence). CDR3 protein: CASSFTRRRNTIYF. The DNA of the CDR3 is TGTGCCAGCAGCTTTACCCGACGCCGGAACACCATATATTTT. The full variable domain, its missing parts supplied by reference TRBV7-9 and TRBJ1-3, is DTGVSQNPRHKITKRGQNVTFRCDPISEHNRLYWYRQTLGQGPEFLTYFQNEAQLEKSRLLSDRFSAERPKGSFSTLEIQRTEQGDSAMYLCASSFTRRRNTIYFGEGSWLTVV.

The rearrangement joins TRBV7-9 to TRBJ2-7; 9 bases match TRBD1. J gave up 6 bases and V 5 bases, and 8 bases lay outside the gene matches. Germline loops: CDR1 SEHNR, CDR2 FQNEAQ (reference sequence). The CDR3 contains 14 residues. The CDR3 loop is CASSIRDRVGEQYF. The CDR3, as DNA: TGTGCCAGCAGCATCCGGGACAGGGTGGGCGAGCAGTACTTC.

V usage is TRBV6-1 and J usage is TRBJ2-7; tentatively, D is TRBD1 (6 bases). V lost 4 bases to trimming and J lost 3 bases, with 10 bases between them. The CDR3 is 13 residues long. Germline-derived CDR1 and CDR2 are MNHNS and SASEGT. For the CDR3, the DNA is TGTGCCAGCAGTGGGACAGTTGTCTACGAGCAGTACTTC. Its protein product is CASSGTVVYEQYF.

The V gene is TRBV27, the J gene TRBJ2-3, with 7 bases lining up with TRBD1. The V segment lost 2 bases and the J segment 4 bases; nucleotides outside the gene matches: 12. The germline gives CDR1 MNHEY, CDR2 SMNVEV (reference sequence). This CDR3 spans 17 amino acids. CDR3: CASSLSPHQGVSDTQYF. In nucleotides, the CDR3 is TGTGCCAGCAGTTTAAGCCCCCATCAGGGGGTCTCAGATACGCAGTATTTT.